The 22 T cell receptor beta chains below all came from one sample that was sequenced in a study of T-cell reconstitution after alpha-beta-depleted transplantation in children. For TCRbeta, the library was prepared with unique molecular identifiers. Each CDR3 protein gets one entry after TCRdb re-called the PCR reads with MiXCR. The sample consists of tens of thousands of distinct CDR3 sequences, about 16% of them appearing once. The input for sequencing was PBMCs, mostly from graft donor cells, taken 180 days after TCRalphabeta/CD19-depleted stem cell transplant. The source of these receptors is a male patient between 2 and 10 years old who had a stem cell transplant for acute lymphoblastic leukemia, so the T cells may come from the graft donor.

The V gene is TRBV20-1, the J gene TRBJ1-3; D possibly corresponds to TRBD1 (5 bases). Germline loops: CDR1 DFQATT, CDR2 SNEGSKA (reference sequence). The CDR3 loop spans 15 amino acids. V was clipped by 5 bases and J by 0 bases, with 14 bases between them. CDR3 nucleotide sequence: TGCAGTGCTGACTCGGGGGTATCCTCTGGAAACACCATATATTTT. Protein product: CSADSGVSSGNTIYF.

This sequence joins TRBV6-2 or TRBV6-3 and TRBJ2-7; 7 bases fit TRBD2. This CDR3 has 15 amino acids. CDR1 and CDR2 (germline): MNHEY, SVGEGT. V was pared by 2 bases and J by 2 bases, with 6 bases of the junction left unmatched. Here the CDR3 DNA reads TGTGCCAGCAGTTACCTGGCGGGGGATACCTACGAGCAGTACTTC. Translation: CASSYLAGDTYEQYF.

V is TRBV6-2 or TRBV6-3 and J is TRBJ2-5; D could derive from TRBD1 or TRBD2 (5 bases each). V lost 6 bases, J lost 1 base, and 15 bases lay in between. This CDR3 is built from 15 residues. The V gene's germline CDR1 is MNHEY and CDR2 SVGEGT. The CDR3 sequence: CASSHPGTVQETQYF. DNA of the CDR3: TGTGCCAGCAGCCACCCCGGGACGGTCCAAGAGACCCAGTACTTC.

The DNA for the CDR3 is TGTGCCAGCAGTTGGGGACTAGCGGGGACCGCCGGGGAGCTGTTTTTT. This translates into CASSWGLAGTAGELFF. The chain is built from TRBV5-4 and TRBJ2-2; 13 positions match TRBD2. V shed 5 bases, J shed 6 bases, and the junction held 7 bases outside the gene matches. Germline V CDR1 and CDR2: SGHNT, YYREEE (reference sequence). The CDR3 totals 16 residues.

The chain combines TRBV7-2 with TRBJ2-1; tentative D call: TRBD2 (5 bases). Germline loops: CDR1 SGHTA, CDR2 FQGNSA. Trimming removed 5 bases at V and 0 bases at J, with 11 bases between. There are 15 residues in the CDR3. This chain's CDR3 is CASSPDWSSYNEQFF. The CDR3 nucleotides are TGTGCCAGCAGCCCGGACTGGAGCTCCTACAATGAGCAGTTCTTC.

V and J are TRBV15 and TRBJ2-7, with D perhaps TRBD1 (6 bases). From germline, CDR1 is LNHNV and CDR2 YYDKDF (reference sequence). V lost 1 base and J lost 0, with 7 bases in between. The CDR3 runs to 14 residues. This CDR3 reads CATSRGDTSYEQYF. The CDR3 DNA follows: TGTGCCACCAGCAGAGGGGACACCTCCTACGAGCAGTACTTC.

The CDR3 loop reads CASSSETLLGEKLFF. The CDR3 DNA is TGCGCCAGCAGCTCCGAGACCCTCCTGGGGGAAAAACTGTTTTTT. The chain combines TRBV5-1 with TRBJ1-4; D ambiguous. CDR3 length: 15 residues. Trimming took 3 bases from V and 8 from J, leaving 17 bases between them. Germline V CDR1 and CDR2: SGHRS, YFSETQ.

This clonotype was counted a few times. The V call is TRBV12-3 or TRBV12-4, the J call TRBJ1-4; D perhaps matches TRBD1 (5 bases). V was trimmed by 7 bases and J by 4 bases, leaving 13 bases between them. The CDR3 has 14 amino acids. The CDR3 reads CASTLGDFNEKLFF. The CDR3 DNA is TGTGCCAGCACCCTGGGGGATTTTAATGAAAAACTGTTTTTT.

In this sample, this clonotype turned up a few times. A junction boundary mismatches the germline segment, possibly from a read error. This chain uses TRBV29-1 with TRBJ1-2; D is ambiguous. Per germline, CDR1 SQVTM and CDR2 ANQGSEA. CDR3 size: 10 residues. This CDR3 is CSVEDHMVAF. The CDR3 DNA reads TGCAGCGTTGAAGATCACATGGTCGCCTTC. The full variable domain, its missing parts supplied by reference TRBV29-1 and TRBJ1-2, is SAVISQKPSRDICQRGTSLTIQCQVDSQVTMMFWYRQQPGQSLTLIATANQGSEATYESGFVIDKFPISRPNLTFSTLTVSNMSPEDSSIYLCSVEDHMVAFGSGTRLTVV.

This clonotype appeared a few times. This chain joins TRBV6-5 and TRBJ1-2; a possible D gene is TRBD1 (6 bases). Germline lookup yields CDR1 MNHEY and CDR2 SVGAGI. This CDR3 region has 11 residues. V gave up 5 bases and J gave up 13 bases, with 14 bases separating them. This chain's CDR3 is CASSTRGGSTF. The CDR3 DNA follows: TGTGCCAGCAGTACCAGAGGGGGAAGCACCTTC.

V and J are TRBV18 and TRBJ1-4, with D unresolved. Per germline, CDR1 KGHSH and CDR2 LQKENI. The CDR3 has 14 amino acids. The germline V and J ends were trimmed by 2 bases and 4 bases, with 8 bases remaining between them. This CDR3 is CASSPRQNNEKLFF. The CDR3 coding sequence is TGTGCCAGCTCACCAAGGCAGAATAATGAAAAACTGTTTTTT.

The rearrangement links TRBV7-3 to TRBJ2-1, with TRBD1 matching over 9 bases. V was clipped by 5 bases and J by 7 bases; unmatched bases: 18. The CDR3 spans 18 residues. Per germline, CDR1 SGHTA and CDR2 FQGTGA. Here the CDR3 DNA reads TGTGCCAGCAGCACACTGGGTAATACAGGGGGCAATGGGAATGAGCAGTTCTTC. Protein product: CASSTLGNTGGNGNEQFF.

On this clonotype: A much larger clone differs from this one at a single base, so this may be a read error. V usage is TRBV20-1 and J usage is TRBJ2-3, with 11 bases identical to TRBD1. Judging by the DNA end, TRBJ1-5 fits better; the J call may be wrong. The CDR3 is 15 residues long. The germline gives CDR1 DFQATT, CDR2 SNEGSKA (reference sequence). CDR3 DNA sequence: TGCAGTTTCTCCCCTGGGGACAGGGGGTCCGATACGCAGCATTTT. Translation: CSFSPGDRGSDTQHF.

This clonotype was detected a few times. The chain couples TRBV3-1 to TRBJ2-7, with 9 bases aligning to TRBD1. The junction had 2 bases not matched to a gene; V was cut back by 5 bases and J by 0 bases. The CDR3 has 14 amino acids. Germline CDR1 LGHDT, CDR2 YNNKEL (reference sequence). The CDR3 reads CASSGTGNSYEQYF. The CDR3 nucleotides are TGTGCCAGCAGCGGGACAGGGAACTCCTACGAGCAGTACTTC.

This clonotype was detected a few times. The chain couples TRBV18 to TRBJ2-1, with 9 positions matching TRBD2. There are 15 residues in the CDR3. CDR1 is KGHSH, CDR2 LQKENI, per germline. Trimming cost V 1 base and J 2 bases; bases outside gene matches: 0. CDR3 DNA sequence: TGTGCCAGCTCACCACTAGCGGGAGCCTACAATGAGCAGTTCTTC. Its translation is CASSPLAGAYNEQFF.

In this sample, this clonotype turned up a few times. V gene TRBV24-1 combines with J gene TRBJ2-5; 8 nucleotides align to TRBD1. CDR1 is KGHDR, CDR2 SFDVKD, per germline. The junction had 13 bases not matched to a gene; V was cut back by 2 bases and J by 0 bases. The CDR3 has 19 amino acids. The CDR3 sequence is CATSDSGQGYGLYQETQYF. CDR3 in DNA: TGTGCCACCAGTGATTCTGGACAGGGCTATGGCTTGTACCAAGAGACCCAGTACTTC.

Only a few counts were recorded for this clonotype. The CDR3 bases are TGTGCCAGCAGCTTAGACCTTAAGCGGGGGGGCAGCGATACGCAGTATTTT. Its protein product is CASSLDLKRGGSDTQYF. This rearrangement joins TRBV7-8 to TRBJ2-3; TRBD2 aligns across 10 bases. Germline CDR1 is SGHVS and CDR2 is FQNEAQ. V gave up 1 base and J gave up 6 bases; unmatched junction bases: 10. CDR3 length equals 17 residues.

This clonotype turned up a few times. The chain uses TRBV25-1 and TRBJ1-2, with 10 bases fitting TRBD1. The CDR3 loop spans 14 amino acids. V lost 3 bases and J lost 6; bases outside the gene matches: 4. CDR1 is MGHDK and CDR2 is SYGVNS in the germline V gene. CDR3 sequence (DNA): TGTGCCAGCAGTGATCCCGGGACAGGGGATGGCTACACCTTC. Its protein product is CASSDPGTGDGYTF.

As DNA, the CDR3 is TGCAGTGCTAGAGTTGGGGCAGGGTCCCTTGAGCAGTACTTC. Its translation: CSARVGAGSLEQYF. The chain links TRBV20-1 to TRBJ2-7; a possible D gene is TRBD1 (5 bases). V was shortened by 1 base and J by 7 bases, with 17 bases between the two germline ends. CDR1 is DFQATT and CDR2 is SNEGSKA in the germline V gene (reference sequence). This CDR3 has 14 amino acids.

J is TRBJ2-7 and V is TRBV7-2; 12 positions match TRBD1. The V gene end was trimmed by 6 bases and the J gene end by 0 bases; junction bases not matched to a gene: 9. This CDR3 spans 17 amino acids. Germline V gene sequence: CDR1 SGHTA, CDR2 FQGNSA. The CDR3 spells CASSPTGTGGSSYEQYF. The CDR3 DNA sequence: TGTGCCAGCAGTCCTACCGGGACAGGGGGCTCCTCCTACGAGCAGTACTTC.

There are a few counts of this clonotype. The chain recombines TRBV29-1 with TRBJ2-5; 10 bases agree with TRBD2. Unmatched junction bases numbered 8, after V lost 6 bases and J lost 1 base. The CDR3 runs 15 residues. Germline V gene data show CDR1 as SQVTM and CDR2 as ANQGSEA. CDR3 sequence reads: CSVGVSGGPQETQYF. CDR3 sequence (DNA): TGCAGCGTGGGGGTTAGCGGGGGGCCCCAAGAGACCCAGTACTTC.

The chain is built from TRBV7-9 and TRBJ1-2; the match to TRBD1 covers 11 bases. Trimming took 5 bases from V and 6 from J; bases not matched to a gene: 5. The CDR3 has 14 residues. The germline gives CDR1 SEHNR, CDR2 FQNEAQ (reference sequence). The CDR3 reads CASSRGTGGNGYTF. Here the CDR3 DNA reads TGTGCCAGCAGCCGAGGGACAGGGGGGAATGGCTACACCTTC.